This T cell receptor (beta chain) was documented in a study of blood T cell repertoires in COVID-19. Study-wide context: Samples of COVID-19 (acute and convalescent) were obtained from the United States, Italy and Spain. T cells, B-cell-depleted T cells, or PBMCs provided the cDNA or gDNA that served as material.

How the authors handled the data: Scientists estimated how many nucleated cells there were by amplifying reference gene primers. Measured with immunoSEQ multiplex PCR; TCRdb has only the in-frame clones, and not every one. Clone size and V and J calls were adopted from that table, with D and trimming inferred from the DNA. The sample records 150,000 to 200,000 clones, approximately 80% being singletons. Losses at the gene ends were 4 bases for V and 1 base for J; bases not matched to a gene: 10. There are 17 residues in the CDR3. The V gene's germline CDR1 is SGHAT and CDR2 FQNNGV. Input material: peripheral blood. The origin of this receptor is a human donor in a cohort sampled during active COVID-19. The chain recombines TRBV11-2 with TRBJ1-5, with 7 bases identical to TRBD1. CDR3 amino acids: CASSSRQGDRSNQPQHF. The CDR3 DNA follows: TGTGCCAGCAGCTCAAGACAGGGAGATCGAAGCAATCAGCCCCAGCATTTT.